This TCR beta chain is drawn from a study of cytomegalovirus exposure and HLA in healthy donors. Study observations and caveats: Donors were assumed by presence/absence analyses to have roughly uniform sequencing depth.

It was with 60 Vbeta and 13 Jbeta primers that the PCR ran. Using immunoSEQ multiplex PCR, the repertoire was profiled, and TCRdb retains in-frame clones only, with some absent. In the table there are 150,000 to 200,000 clones, approximately 78% of which are singletons. Details on this clone: Its antigen is not known.

The V gene's germline CDR1 is SGHAT and CDR2 FQNNGV. V lost 5 bases, J lost 4 bases, and 12 bases lay in between. This CDR3 is 13 amino acids long. Sequenced: PBMCs. This TCR was recovered from a woman aged 50 to 65 in good health and CMV-seropositive. The chain combines TRBV11-2 with TRBJ2-7, with D maybe TRBD2 (5 bases). CDR3 sequence (DNA): TGTGCCAGCAGCGTTCAGGTAGCGTACGAGCAGTACTTC. Its translation: CASSVQVAYEQYF.